This T cell receptor beta chain was observed in a study of T cells after yellow fever vaccination. Turning to the study itself: Some fractions had low cell numbers, and these were prepared with SMART-Seq v4 Ultra Low Input. Notes on the study in general: A large majority of primary-vaccination clones showed up again after the booster (96% CD4, around 85% CD8). One caveat is that FACS-sorted repertoires could contain abundant clonotypes contaminating from the bulk population.

This CDR3 contains 15 residues. The germline V and J ends were trimmed by 6 bases and 3 bases, with 18 bases remaining between them. The germline V gene has CDR1 KGHSH and CDR2 LQKENI. 5'RACE template switching generated TCR cDNA, adding a universal primer site and UMIs. TCRdb independently ran MiXCR on the 5' RACE reads; one entry per CDR3 protein. The table records hundreds of thousands of distinct CDR3 sequences, 21% of them present only once. The sample holds a few counts of this clonotype. Antigen specificity is unknown. V gene TRBV18 combines with J gene TRBJ2-7, with D possibly being TRBD2 (5 bases). The receptor comes from a young man who received the YFV17D yellow fever vaccine. The starting material was PBMCs, obtained more than 20 days after the first yellow fever vaccination. CDR3: CASSRSTGELYEQYF. The DNA for the CDR3 is TGTGCCAGCTCGCGATCTACCGGGGAGCTCTACGAGCAGTACTTC.